This T cell receptor (beta chain) comes out of a study of response to subunit inactivated influenza vaccine (dated by TCRdb to the late 2010s). With respect to the entire study: Deep quantitative T cell receptor repertoire profiling was used in the study to track responses to a trivalent subunit inactivated influenza vaccine.

Results the study describes overall, beyond this receptor: It was suggested by the authors that each seasonal influenza vaccination may recruit only a limited number of new T cells.

In its sample, this clonotype was seen a few times. This clone's antigen is unknown. No base-level quality is on record; no much larger clone is a single base apart. Library construction relied on RT-PCR. TCRdb shows the sequencer as Illumina HiSeq 2500. TCRdb's own reprocessing of the public reads used fastp at Q25 and MiXCR and kept productive beta chains. Rows are unified per CDR3 protein, each entry keeping the most common DNA and genes. This sample holds about 520,000 distinct CDR3 sequences; around 25% were observed only once. 1.9% of the sample is taken by the ten largest. CDR1 and CDR2, looked up from the germline V gene, are MNHEY and SVGAGI. V is cut by 6 bases and J by 0 bases, and the space between the germline ends is 11 bases. Including the terminal cysteine and phenylalanine, the CDR3 comprises 14 residues. Only CDR3 DNA is held: 42 bases, read in frame from base 1.

Source: CD4+ T cells sorted from PBMCs, taken roughly 5 days after vaccination. The source is a man aged 50-59 years who received an inactivated influenza vaccine. Donor details come from another sample of the same person, matched by shared clones. Recombination joined TRBV6-5 with TRBJ1-1; no D segment can be confidently identified. The CDR3 reads as follows: CASRYPEVNTEAFF. The nucleotides are TGTGCCAGCAGATATCCAGAGGTGAACACTGAAGCTTTCTTT.